This T cell receptor beta chain was obtained from a study of blood T cell repertoires in COVID-19. Study-wide background: Italy, Spain and the United States were the sources of the convalescent and acute COVID-19 samples. From T cells, B-cell-depleted T cells, or PBMCs came the material, which was cDNA or gDNA.

The CDR3 is made up of 13 amino acids. Trimming stripped 4 bases from V and 7 bases from J, with 13 bases between. CDR1 and CDR2 from the germline V gene are SGHAT and FQDESV (reference sequence). Original processing methods: By means of reference gene primer amplification, nucleated cell counts were estimated. The repertoire was sequenced with immunoSEQ multiplex PCR; TCRdb's copy has only in-frame clones and lacks some. Clone size and V and J calls were adopted from that table, with D and trimming inferred from the DNA. This table has some 86,000 clones, approximately 81% appearing once. The chain is built from TRBV11-1 and TRBJ2-5; D is uncertain. Sequenced input: peripheral blood. The receptor's source is a woman aged 70-85 years with acute or convalescent COVID-19. DNA for the CDR3: TGTGCCAGCAGCTCCCCGCGTACTTGGACCCAGTACTTC. Its translation is CASSSPRTWTQYF.